The 18 T cell receptor beta chains given below trace back to one sample, sequenced in a study of cytomegalovirus exposure and HLA in healthy donors (TCRdb year 2017). Library method: the immunoSEQ multiplex PCR assay. TCRdb obtained this table from immuneACCESS and retained in-frame rearrangements with V and J assigned. These tables miss some clones; where compared with another copy, unresolved V genes account for less than half of the shortfall, and the remainder is unexplained. A total of about 120,000 clones appear in this sample, more than 70% of them only once. The ten largest clones take up roughly 2% of the sample. Sequencing input: PBMCs. These receptors were collected from a woman in her 30s in good health and CMV-seronegative.

The chain joins TRBV10-1 to TRBJ2-1, with 9 bases matching TRBD2. This CDR3 comprises 13 residues. Per the germline V gene, CDR1 is WNHNN and CDR2 is SYGVQD (reference sequence). With V trimmed by 4 bases and J by 10 bases, 5 bases remained unmatched. CDR3 DNA: TGCGCCAGCAGTGGCCTTCTAGCGGGGGAGCAGTTCTTC. Encoded protein: CASSGLLAGEQFF.

This clone was detected a few times. The CDR3 DNA reads as TGCGCCAGCAGCTTGGCGACTAGCGGCGGGGAGCTGTTTTTT. The encoded protein is CASSLATSGGELFF. The rearrangement links TRBV5-1 to TRBJ2-2, with TRBD2 identical over 9 bases. Looked up from germline, CDR1 is SGHRS and CDR2 is YFSETQ. J gave up 7 bases and V 0 bases, and 1 base lay outside the gene matches. This CDR3 contains 14 residues. Based on the CDR3 plus reference TRBV5-1 and TRBJ2-2, the full variable domain is KAGVTQTPRYLIKTRGQQVTLSCSPISGHRSVSWYQQTPGQGLQFLFEYFSETQRNKGNFPGRFSGRQFSNSRSEMNVSTLELGDSALYLCASSLATSGGELFFGEGSRLTVL.

The chain combines TRBV30 with TRBJ1-2; 7 nucleotides align to TRBD1. V lost 5 bases, J lost 4 bases, and 4 bases stayed unmatched. There are 12 residues in the CDR3. Looked up from germline, CDR1 is GTSNPN and CDR2 is SVGIG (reference sequence). The DNA for the CDR3 is TGTGCCTGGGGGGACAGCCTCTATGGCTACACCTTC. This codes for CAWGDSLYGYTF.

The rearrangement links TRBV6-6 to TRBJ2-3; 7 bases align to TRBD2. CDR1 and CDR2 (germline): MNHNY, SVGAGI (reference sequence). The CDR3 is made up of 14 amino acids. V shed 5 bases and J 1 base; nucleotides not matched to a gene: 3. The chain's CDR3 is CASSIRGGTDTQYF. The CDR3 DNA reads as TGTGCCAGCAGTATCCGGGGGGGCACAGATACGCAGTATTTT.

V usage is TRBV19 and J usage is TRBJ2-5; D call uncertain. Germline V lookup: CDR1 LNHDA, CDR2 SQIVND (reference sequence). The CDR3 contains 14 residues. V lost 0 bases and J 2 bases, leaving 7 bases between the germline ends. Here the CDR3 reads CASSIDRGQETQYF. CDR3 DNA sequence: TGTGCCAGTAGTATAGATCGCGGACAAGAGACCCAGTACTTC.

The CDR3 protein is CASSRTRVGETQYF. The CDR3 DNA follows: TGCGCCAGCAGTCGAACTAGGGTCGGGGAGACCCAGTACTTC. This chain connects TRBV4-1 to TRBJ2-5; tentative D call: TRBD2 (5 bases). Trimming stripped 6 bases from V and 5 bases from J, with 16 bases between. The germline V gene has CDR1 MGHRA and CDR2 YSYEKL. The CDR3 runs to 14 residues.

This clone appeared once. The J gene is TRBJ1-1, the V gene TRBV6-5; a weak D match, TRBD1 (6 bases). Germline V gene lookup returns CDR1 MNHEY and CDR2 SVGAGI. The CDR3 length is 13 residues. V was shortened by 9 bases and J by 2 bases, with 13 bases between the two germline ends. CDR3 sequence: CASFGGGNTEAFF. The CDR3, as DNA: TGTGCCAGTTTTGGGGGCGGTAACACTGAAGCTTTCTTT.

As DNA, the CDR3 is TGTGCCAGTAGGACAGGGGGCACCGGGGAGCTGTTTTTT. Protein sequence: CASRTGGTGELFF. The gene calls are TRBV19 and TRBJ2-2; 9 bases are a match to TRBD1. The germline V gene encodes CDR1 LNHDA and CDR2 SQIVND (reference sequence). The CDR3 has 13 residues. Germline trimming cut 6 bases from V and 4 bases from J; bases unmatched to any gene: 0. The full variable domain, with the rest looked up from reference TRBV19 and TRBJ2-2, is DGGITQSPKYLFRKEGQNVTLSCEQNLNHDAMYWYRQDPGQGLRLIYYSQIVNDFQKGDIAEGYSVSREKKESFPLTVTSAQKNPTAFYLCASRTGGTGELFFGEGSRLTVL.

V and J are TRBV18 and TRBJ2-1, with 9 bases matching TRBD2. The CDR3 length is 15 residues. V lost 4 bases to trimming and J lost 3 bases; unmatched junction nucleotides: 4. Per germline, CDR1 KGHSH and CDR2 LQKENI. This CDR3 reads CASSLSGGLYNEQFF. CDR3 DNA: TGTGCCAGCTCACTTAGCGGGGGCCTCTACAATGAGCAGTTCTTC.

This chain links TRBV2 with TRBJ2-1; 11 nucleotides agree with TRBD2. The trim removed 1 base at V and 7 bases at J, leaving 6 bases unmatched. The CDR3 covers 16 residues. Germline V CDR1 and CDR2: SNHLY, FYNNEI. CDR3 residues: CASSEVISGGANEQFF. CDR3 nucleotides: TGTGCCAGCAGTGAAGTCATTAGCGGGGGGGCGAATGAGCAGTTCTTC. The whole variable domain, filled in from reference TRBV2 and TRBJ2-1, reads EPEVTQTPSHQVTQMGQEVILRCVPISNHLYFYWYRQILGQKVEFLVSFYNNEISEKSEIFDDQFSVERPDGSNFTLKIRSTKLEDSAMYFCASSEVISGGANEQFFGPGTRLTVL.

The rearrangement uses TRBV4-1 and TRBJ2-5, with D possibly being TRBD2 (5 bases). The CDR3 has 17 amino acids. V lost 0 bases and J lost 0, with 14 bases in between. Germline loops: CDR1 MGHRA, CDR2 YSYEKL. CDR3 region: CASSQDLGLTYQETQYF. DNA for the CDR3: TGCGCCAGCAGCCAAGACCTCGGACTGACGTACCAAGAGACCCAGTACTTC.

The chain combines TRBV5-4 with TRBJ2-1, with D perhaps TRBD1 (6 bases). The CDR3 spans 15 residues. Germline lookup yields CDR1 SGHNT and CDR2 YYREEE (reference sequence). V was cut by 1 base and J by 5 bases, with 13 bases left in between. The CDR3 spells CASSLPGAEDNEQFF. Written as DNA, the CDR3 is TGTGCCAGCAGCTTGCCAGGGGCAGAGGACAATGAGCAGTTCTTC.

CDR3 protein: CASSFRGQEGDEQFF. The CDR3 DNA reads TGTGCCAGCAGCTTTCGAGGACAGGAGGGGGATGAGCAGTTCTTC. The V and J genes are TRBV7-6 and TRBJ2-1; D perhaps matches TRBD1 (7 bases). The CDR3 contains 15 residues. V dropped 3 bases and J dropped 8 bases, with 17 bases sitting between them. Per the germline V gene, CDR1 is SGHVS and CDR2 is FNYEAQ.

The gene calls are TRBV6-5 and TRBJ1-1, with a possible D match to TRBD1 (6 bases). This CDR3 region has 13 residues. The germline V gene has CDR1 MNHEY and CDR2 SVGAGI. Between the trimmed V and J ends, which lost 6 bases and 1 base, there was a span of 9 bases. CDR3 in amino acids: CASRIQGNTEAFF. CDR3 coding DNA: TGTGCCAGCAGGATACAGGGGAACACTGAAGCTTTCTTT.

The rearrangement uses TRBV15 and TRBJ1-3, with D possibly matching TRBD1 (5 bases). V shed 4 bases and J shed 0 bases, with 16 bases lying between them. Germline V lookup: CDR1 LNHNV, CDR2 YYDKDF (reference sequence). The CDR3 loop spans 17 amino acids. The CDR3 DNA sequence: TGTGCCACCAGCAACCCGCGGGGACCGTTCTCTGGAAACACCATATATTTT. It yields the protein CATSNPRGPFSGNTIYF.

This chain connects TRBV7-9 to TRBJ2-7; D is possibly TRBD2 (5 bases). Looked up from germline, CDR1 is SEHNR and CDR2 is FQNEAQ (reference sequence). This CDR3 is 15 amino acids long. V was clipped by 2 bases and J by 6 bases, with 17 bases between them. The CDR3 loop reads CASSLSPPGETEQYF. As DNA, the CDR3 is TGTGCCAGCAGCTTATCCCCCCCCGGGGAAACCGAGCAGTACTTC. Full variable domain (outside the CDR3, taken from reference TRBV7-9 and TRBJ2-7): DTGVSQNPRHKITKRGQNVTFRCDPISEHNRLYWYRQTLGQGPEFLTYFQNEAQLEKSRLLSDRFSAERPKGSFSTLEIQRTEQGDSAMYLCASSLSPPGETEQYFGPGTRLTVT.

The chain uses TRBV6-6 and TRBJ1-1; 7 positions agree with TRBD1. The CDR3 runs 14 residues. CDR1 and CDR2 (germline): MNHNY, SVGAGI (reference sequence). V shed 6 bases and J 2 bases; nucleotides not matched to a gene: 6. The CDR3 nucleotides are TGTGCCAGCAGGGTAACAGGGGATAACACTGAAGCTTTCTTT. Its translation is CASRVTGDNTEAFF.

The chain couples TRBV7-2 to TRBJ2-7, with TRBD2 matching over 12 bases. Germline CDR1 and CDR2: SGHTA and FQGNSA. The junction had 8 bases not matched to a gene; V was cut back by 10 bases and J by 7 bases. This CDR3 has 13 residues. CDR3 sequence reads: CATRLAGAWEQYF. CDR3 DNA: TGTGCCACCCGACTAGCGGGGGCGTGGGAGCAGTACTTC.